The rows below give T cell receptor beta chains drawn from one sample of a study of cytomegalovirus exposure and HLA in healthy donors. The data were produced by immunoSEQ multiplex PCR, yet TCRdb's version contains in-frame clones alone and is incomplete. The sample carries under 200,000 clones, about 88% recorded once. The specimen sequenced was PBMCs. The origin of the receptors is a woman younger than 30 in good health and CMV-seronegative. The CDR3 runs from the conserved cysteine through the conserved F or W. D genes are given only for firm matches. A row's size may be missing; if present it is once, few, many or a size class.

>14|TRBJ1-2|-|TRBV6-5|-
TGTGCCAGCAGCCTCGGGGTAGGAGGCTATGGCTACACCTTC
CASSLGVGGYGYTF
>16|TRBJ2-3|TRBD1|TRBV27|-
TGTGCCAGCAGCGATCAGTCGACAGGGTGGCCAGATACGCAGTATTTT
CASSDQSTGWPDTQYF
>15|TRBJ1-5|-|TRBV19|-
TGTGCCAGTAGTATAGGGAGGGAGAGGAATCAGCCCCAGCATTTT
CASSIGRERNQPQHF
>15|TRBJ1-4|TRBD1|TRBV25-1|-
TGTGCCAGCAGTGAATCCAGGGGGACTAATGAAAAACTGTTTTTT
CASSESRGTNEKLFF
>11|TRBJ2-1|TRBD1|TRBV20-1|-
TGCAGTGCTCACAGGGGGAATGAGCAGTTCTTC
CSAHRGNEQFF
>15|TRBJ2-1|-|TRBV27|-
TGTGCCAGCAGTTTAACAGGGCCGACCTACAATGAGCAGTTCTTC
CASSLTGPTYNEQFF
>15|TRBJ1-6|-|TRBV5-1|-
TGCGCCAGCAGCTTCACAGGGATAGGTAATTCACCCCTCCACTTT
CASSFTGIGNSPLHF
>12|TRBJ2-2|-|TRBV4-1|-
TGCGCCAGCAGCCATCTCACAGGGGAGCTGTTTTTT
CASSHLTGELFF
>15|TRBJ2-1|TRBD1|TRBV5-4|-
TGTGCCAGCAGCTCCCGGACAGGGGCTAACAATGAGCAGTTCTTC
CASSSRTGANNEQFF
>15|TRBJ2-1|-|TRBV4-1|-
TGCGCCAGCAGCCAAGGTGGGTGGGGGGACAATGAGCAGTTCTTC
CASSQGGWGDNEQFF
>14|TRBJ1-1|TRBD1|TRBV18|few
TGTGCCAGCTCCCTTGGACAGGCGAACACTGAAGCTTTCTTT
CASSLGQANTEAFF
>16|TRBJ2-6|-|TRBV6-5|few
TGTGCCAGCAGTTACCGACAGAGAGCTGGGGCCAACGTCCTGACTTTC
CASSYRQRAGANVLTF
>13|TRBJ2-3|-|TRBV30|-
TGTGCCTGGAGCAAGAGGGCCGGGGATACGCAGTATTTT
CAWSKRAGDTQYF
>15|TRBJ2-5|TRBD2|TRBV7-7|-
TGTGCTAGCAGCTTACATTATGGGACTACCGAGACCCAGTACTTC
CASSLHYGTTETQYF
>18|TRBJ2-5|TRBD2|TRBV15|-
TGTGCCACCAGCAGAGTGGGACTAGCGGGAGGGCCCCAAGAGACCCAGTACTTC
CATSRVGLAGGPQETQYF
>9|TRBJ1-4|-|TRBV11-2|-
TGTGCCAGCATTAAAAAACTGTTTTTT
CASIKKLFF
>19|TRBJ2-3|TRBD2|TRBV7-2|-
TGTGCCAGCAGCTTAGAGGGGTCTAGCGGGGTACTAGGCGCAGATACGCAGTATTTT
CASSLEGSSGVLGADTQYF
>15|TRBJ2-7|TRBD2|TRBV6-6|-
TGCGCCAGCGCTTTAGGACGAGCGGGAGAGTACGAGCAGTACTTC
CASALGRAGEYEQYF
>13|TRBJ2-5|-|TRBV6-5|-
TGTGCCAGCAGGGGGCGCTACCAAGAGACCCAGTACTTC
CASRGRYQETQYF